What follows is one TCR beta chain and its context. The target antigen is unknown. This entry is derived from a study of STAT3 mutations in large granular lymphocyte leukemia. Background on the study: More than half of T-LGLL patients received immunosuppressive therapy.

Sequencing was performed with immunoSEQ multiplex PCR; in TCRdb, only in-frame clones are kept and a portion is missing. The data contain about 15,000 clones, around 90% of them singletons. Findings and limits, study-wide: Clonal expansion was inferred from other time points because no sample existed at each clone's first appearance. Some patients had persisting codominant clonotypes that could mask small clones. After therapy, about 35% of the 18 patients switched clonotypes, all new clones STAT3 wild type. At least one immunodominant TCR beta clonotype appeared in every T-cell large granular lymphocyte leukemia patient.

V was cut by 0 bases and J by 4 bases, with 12 bases left in between. The V gene's germline CDR1 is PRHDT and CDR2 FYEKMQ (reference sequence). This CDR3 comprises 15 residues. The rearrangement links TRBV13 to TRBJ1-2; D gene ambiguous. Material: peripheral blood mononuclear cells. The TCR sequence derives from a woman between 45 and 65 years old with T-cell large granular lymphocyte leukemia. Some clones in this sample may be carry-over from other donors' samples. The CDR3 nucleotides are TGTGCCAGCAGCTTAGGTTTACGCGGAATCTATGGCTACACCTTC. Its protein is CASSLGLRGIYGYTF.